A single sample gave rise to the 32 T cell receptor beta chains below, sequenced in a study of shared clonotypes between healthy human individuals. Assay used: immunoSEQ multiplex PCR; TCRdb lists only in-frame clones, some missing. The table shows around 510,000 clones, with 90% to 97% occurring only once. Sequences were obtained from naive CD4+ T cells sorted from blood. Subset defined: CD45RA+ positively selected. The receptors derive from a woman aged 30 to 39 in good health.

The chain combines TRBV5-4 with TRBJ2-2; D ambiguous. Germline assignment: CDR1 SGHNT and CDR2 YYREEE (reference sequence). The CDR3 is made up of 11 amino acids. V lost 5 bases and J 4 bases, leaving 3 bases between the germline ends. As DNA, the CDR3 is TGTGCCAGCAGTACCACCGGGGAGCTGTTTTTT. Translating gives CASSTTGELFF.

This clone has only one observation. The V and J genes are TRBV11-2 and TRBJ2-1; TRBD2 agrees at 12 bases. From germline, CDR1 is SGHAT and CDR2 FQNNGV. Unmatched junction bases numbered 9, after V lost 2 bases and J lost 7 bases. CDR3 size: 17 residues. In DNA, the CDR3 is TGTGCCAGCAGCTTAATGGCTAGCGGGAGGGCCATGAATGAGCAGTTCTTC. Protein product: CASSLMASGRAMNEQFF.

V and J are TRBV7-6 and TRBJ1-6, with 11 bases aligning to TRBD1. CDR1 and CDR2 from the germline V gene are SGHVS and FNYEAQ. The CDR3 has 16 residues. V lost 5 bases to trimming and J lost 10 bases; unmatched junction nucleotides: 10. This CDR3 is CASSAKGDRGSSPLHF. As DNA, the CDR3 is TGTGCCAGCAGCGCGAAGGGGGACAGGGGGTCCTCACCCCTCCACTTT.

V is TRBV10-2 and J is TRBJ2-1; D is perhaps TRBD1 (5 bases). The CDR3 consists of 14 residues. V was pared by 6 bases and J by 7 bases, with 16 bases between. Germline V lookup: CDR1 WSHSY, CDR2 SAAADI. CDR3 sequence: CASSRGQARNEQFF. In nucleotides, the CDR3 is TGCGCCAGCAGCCGTGGACAAGCCCGAAATGAGCAGTTCTTC.

The rearrangement uses TRBV6-6 and TRBJ2-1; 7 nucleotides align to TRBD2. CDR3 length: 16 amino acids. Trimming cost V 6 bases and J 2 bases; bases outside gene matches: 10. CDR1 is MNHNY and CDR2 is SVGAGI in the germline V gene (reference sequence). CDR3 sequence (DNA): TGTGCCAGCAGGCCCGTATCGGGGGGACCCTACAATGAGCAGTTCTTC. It codes for CASRPVSGGPYNEQFF.

The rearrangement joins TRBV28 to TRBJ1-2; 7 bases agree with TRBD1. The ends lost 6 bases at V and 2 bases at J; junction bases unmatched: 0. The germline V gene encodes CDR1 MDHEN and CDR2 SYDVKM. The CDR3 runs to 12 residues. CDR3 sequence (DNA): TGTGCCAGCAGCAGGGGGAACTATGGCTACACCTTC. Residues: CASSRGNYGYTF.

The gene calls are TRBV28 and TRBJ2-2; no clear D. This CDR3 spans 12 amino acids. The V gene lost 6 bases and the J gene lost 5 bases, with 7 bases spanning the gap. Germline CDR1 is MDHEN and CDR2 is SYDVKM. The CDR3 protein is CASRQQTGELFF. CDR3 coding DNA: TGTGCCAGCAGACAGCAGACCGGGGAGCTGTTTTTT.

V and J are TRBV7-2 and TRBJ2-3; D gene unclear. V lost 5 bases to trimming and J lost 4 bases, with 13 bases between them. Germline CDR1 is SGHTA and CDR2 is FQGNSA. There are 14 residues in the CDR3. CDR3 region: CASSPPGRADTQYF. The CDR3 DNA reads as TGTGCCAGCAGCCCCCCAGGAAGGGCAGATACGCAGTATTTT.

This chain connects TRBV7-3 to TRBJ2-3; D possibly corresponds to TRBD1 (6 bases). Trimming stripped 2 bases from V and 0 bases from J, with 12 bases between. Germline lookup yields CDR1 SGHTA and CDR2 FQGTGA. The CDR3 is 16 amino acids. The CDR3 loop is CASSLGQGPSTDTQYF. CDR3 coding DNA: TGTGCCAGCAGCTTAGGCCAGGGGCCAAGCACAGATACGCAGTATTTT.

To note about this clone: Within the sample, other DNA sequences also encode this same CDR3. The chain uses TRBV5-1 and TRBJ2-7, with 10 bases identical to TRBD1. There are 14 residues in the CDR3. V dropped 0 bases and J dropped 3; count of bases not matched to a gene: 0. Per germline, CDR1 SGHRS and CDR2 YFSETQ. CDR3 in amino acids: CASSLGDRGYEQYF. In nucleotides, the CDR3 is TGCGCCAGCAGCTTGGGGGACAGGGGCTACGAGCAGTACTTC. The full variable domain, its missing parts supplied by reference TRBV5-1 and TRBJ2-7, is KAGVTQTPRYLIKTRGQQVTLSCSPISGHRSVSWYQQTPGQGLQFLFEYFSETQRNKGNFPGRFSGRQFSNSRSEMNVSTLELGDSALYLCASSLGDRGYEQYFGPGTRLTVT.

This clone was recorded once. Other DNA sequences of this sample code for an identical CDR3. This rearrangement joins TRBV27 to TRBJ1-5; D is unclear. Between the trimmed V and J ends, which lost 5 bases and 0 bases, there was a span of 8 bases. Germline CDR1 reads MNHEY; CDR2 reads SMNVEV (reference sequence). CDR3 length equals 14 residues. The DNA of the CDR3 is TGTGCCAGCAGTCTACTTAATAGCAATCAGCCCCAGCATTTT. It specifies CASSLLNSNQPQHF.

The chain is built from TRBV30 and TRBJ1-3; D possibly corresponds to TRBD1 (6 bases). The CDR3 is 15 amino acids. CDR1 and CDR2 (germline): GTSNPN, SVGIG (reference sequence). The V end was cut by 7 bases, the J end by 0 bases, with 16 bases between. The CDR3 bases are TGTGCCTATTCCGGGGGACACAGCTCTGGAAACACCATATATTTT. Its protein is CAYSGGHSSGNTIYF.

The chain carries TRBV6-5 and TRBJ1-1, with no clear D. With 0 bases removed from V and 3 bases from J, the gap between germline ends came to 5 bases. This CDR3 comprises 13 residues. The germline V gene has CDR1 MNHEY and CDR2 SVGAGI. The CDR3 DNA is TGTGCCAGCAGTTACTCTTCGTACACTGAAGCTTTCTTT. Translation: CASSYSSYTEAFF.

The chain joins TRBV10-3 to TRBJ2-7; 9 positions match TRBD1. V shed 7 bases and J 2 bases; nucleotides not matched to a gene: 6. The CDR3 is 14 residues long. CDR1 is ENHRY, CDR2 SYGVKD, per germline. CDR3 residues: CAINGQGTPYEQYF. The CDR3 DNA sequence: TGTGCCATCAACGGACAGGGGACTCCCTACGAGCAGTACTTC.

Only one count was recorded for this clone. This chain joins TRBV5-1 and TRBJ2-1; TRBD2 aligns across 10 bases. Germline CDR1 is SGHRS and CDR2 is YFSETQ. The CDR3 length is 15 residues. J lost 6 bases, V lost 4 bases, and 7 bases had no gene match. The CDR3 nucleotides are TGCGCCAGCAGCGCCCTAGCGGGGGATATCAATGAGCAGTTCTTC. It is translated as CASSALAGDINEQFF.

This chain connects TRBV27 to TRBJ2-3; TRBD2 matches at 8 bases. Germline loops: CDR1 MNHEY, CDR2 SMNVEV (reference sequence). V lost 2 bases, J lost 6 bases, and 7 bases stayed unmatched. The CDR3 sequence is 15 residues long. The CDR3 sequence: CASSLGRLASDTQYF. The CDR3 DNA reads as TGTGCCAGCAGTTTAGGGCGACTAGCGAGCGATACGCAGTATTTT.

This rearrangement joins TRBV5-1 to TRBJ2-1; 11 nucleotides agree with TRBD2. Germline V gene sequence: CDR1 SGHRS, CDR2 YFSETQ. V dropped 10 bases and J dropped 10; count of bases not matched to a gene: 13. CDR3 length: 14 residues. The CDR3 region is CAGHGTSGPPEQFF. CDR3 coding DNA: TGCGCCGGACACGGGACTAGCGGCCCTCCGGAGCAGTTCTTC.

J is TRBJ2-7 and V is TRBV10-3; 7 bases map to TRBD1. Germline V CDR1 and CDR2: ENHRY, SYGVKD. CDR3 length: 14 residues. V shed 5 bases and J 2 bases; nucleotides not matched to a gene: 6. CDR3: CAISPGGVAYEQYF. The CDR3 DNA is TGTGCCATCAGTCCAGGGGGAGTCGCCTACGAGCAGTACTTC.

The CDR3 DNA is TGTGCCAGTAGTATGAGGACAGGGACGAGCTATGGCTACACCTTC. Translation gives CASSMRTGTSYGYTF. The chain links TRBV19 to TRBJ1-2, with 8 bases matching TRBD1. The CDR3 loop spans 15 amino acids. The J segment lost 4 bases and the V segment lost 3 bases, leaving 7 bases of the junction unmatched. Germline CDR1 and CDR2: LNHDA and SQIVND (reference sequence).

J is TRBJ2-1 and V is TRBV7-2; 14 nucleotides line up with TRBD2. With 6 bases clipped from V and 5 bases from J, the junction kept 3 bases outside the gene matches. The CDR3 runs to 15 residues. Germline assignment: CDR1 SGHTA and CDR2 FQGNSA. This CDR3 reads CASRGLAGVHNEQFF. In nucleotides, the CDR3 is TGTGCCAGCAGGGGACTAGCGGGAGTACACAATGAGCAGTTCTTC.

CDR3 sequence: CASSFSGTGGDYGYTF. The CDR3 bases are TGTGCCAGCAGTTTCTCCGGGACAGGGGGCGACTATGGCTACACCTTC. This chain uses TRBV28 with TRBJ1-2, with 12 bases aligning to TRBD1. Germline CDR1 is MDHEN and CDR2 is SYDVKM. J gave up 3 bases and V 3 bases, and 5 bases lay outside the gene matches. This CDR3 has 16 amino acids.

With respect to this clone: Other DNA sequences in this sample translate to the same CDR3. The rearrangement uses TRBV20-1 and TRBJ2-7, with D unresolved. Germline V gene data show CDR1 as DFQATT and CDR2 as SNEGSKA (reference sequence). This CDR3 comprises 11 residues. The V end was cut by 3 bases, the J end by 4 bases, with 7 bases between. CDR3 nucleotide sequence: TGCAGTGCTAGTAGGGAATACGAGCAGTACTTC. Translation: CSASREYEQYF.

This clone was picked up one time. V and J are TRBV11-2 and TRBJ2-1; D is perhaps TRBD1 or TRBD2 (5 bases each). Germline values: CDR1 SGHAT, CDR2 FQNNGV. V lost 4 bases and J lost 0, with 10 bases in between. The CDR3 loop spans 15 amino acids. The CDR3 protein is CASSSRGFSYNEQFF. The CDR3 DNA reads as TGTGCCAGCAGCTCCCGGGGCTTCTCCTACAATGAGCAGTTCTTC. Together with reference TRBV11-2 and TRBJ2-1, the CDR3 gives the full variable domain: EAGVAQSPRYKIIEKRQSVAFWCNPISGHATLYWYQQILGQGPKLLIQFQNNGVVDDSQLPKDRFSAERLKGVDSTLKIQPAKLEDSAVYLCASSSRGFSYNEQFFGPGTRLTVL.

The V and J genes are TRBV5-8 and TRBJ2-1, with TRBD1 as a possible D gene (5 bases). This CDR3 is 15 amino acids long. The V gene's germline CDR1 is SGHTS and CDR2 YDEGEE. V was shortened by 5 bases and J by 0 bases, with 12 bases between the two germline ends. The CDR3 region has the DNA TGTGCCAGCAGATTTCGACAGAGCTCCTACAATGAGCAGTTCTTC. Translation: CASRFRQSSYNEQFF.

The chain recombines TRBV7-9 with TRBJ2-1, with TRBD2 identical over 9 bases. The CDR3 sequence is 14 residues long. CDR1 SEHNR and CDR2 FQNEAQ come from the germline V gene (reference sequence). V was clipped by 5 bases and J by 5 bases; unmatched bases: 4. The CDR3 is CASSAGLADNEQFF. The DNA for the CDR3 is TGTGCCAGCAGCGCGGGACTAGCCGACAATGAGCAGTTCTTC.

The chain is built from TRBV7-3 and TRBJ2-3, with a weak D call TRBD2 (5 bases). CDR1 is SGHTA, CDR2 FQGTGA, per germline. The CDR3 loop spans 14 amino acids. Trimming left V 3 bases short and J 3 bases short, with 10 bases between. The CDR3 reads CASSLALATDTQYF. DNA of the CDR3: TGTGCCAGCAGCTTGGCTCTAGCTACAGATACGCAGTATTTT.

The rearrangement uses TRBV28 and TRBJ1-1, with D hard to call. Germline CDR1 reads MDHEN; CDR2 reads SYDVKM. Trimming shortened V by 3 bases and J by 2 bases, and 10 bases separated the two germline ends. The CDR3 totals 14 residues. CDR3 bases: TGTGCCAGCAGTTTTTCGGGCACCAACACTGAAGCTTTCTTT. This translates into CASSFSGTNTEAFF.

The rearrangement joins TRBV28 to TRBJ2-7; D is unresolved. V was pared by 3 bases and J by 2 bases, with 14 bases between. Germline lookup yields CDR1 MDHEN and CDR2 SYDVKM. CDR3 length equals 15 residues. CDR3 in amino acids: CASSLVPDLTYEQYF. Here the CDR3 DNA reads TGTGCCAGCAGTTTGGTTCCGGACCTTACCTACGAGCAGTACTTC.

The chain combines TRBV18 with TRBJ1-1; 8 positions match TRBD1. The CDR3 extends over 14 amino acids. Germline V gene sequence: CDR1 KGHSH, CDR2 LQKENI. V was clipped by 3 bases and J by 5 bases; unmatched bases: 5. In nucleotides, the CDR3 is TGTGCCAGCTCACCGGACAGGGTTTGGACTGAAGCTTTCTTT. This gives the protein CASSPDRVWTEAFF.

V and J are TRBV6-5 and TRBJ2-2; D is ambiguous. The CDR3 runs to 14 residues. Germline loops: CDR1 MNHEY, CDR2 SVGAGI. V lost 8 bases and J 0 bases, leaving 10 bases between the germline ends. The DNA of the CDR3 is TGTGCCAGCGGTGGGGTCGCGAACACCGGGGAGCTGTTTTTT. Translation: CASGGVANTGELFF.

The chain couples TRBV6-5 to TRBJ2-7; the D gene is possibly TRBD1 (5 bases). Per germline, CDR1 MNHEY and CDR2 SVGAGI. The CDR3 totals 15 residues. Trimming removed 7 bases from V and 0 bases from J, with 16 bases in between. CDR3 sequence reads: CASNKHDSSSYEQYF. For the CDR3, the DNA is TGTGCCAGCAACAAACACGACAGCAGCTCCTACGAGCAGTACTTC.

The chain couples TRBV28 to TRBJ2-4, with 8 bases fitting TRBD2. Per germline, CDR1 MDHEN and CDR2 SYDVKM. The ends lost 3 bases at V and 11 bases at J; junction bases unmatched: 9. The CDR3 spans 14 residues. CDR3 protein: CASSFPLAGRVQYF. The CDR3 DNA sequence: TGTGCCAGCAGTTTCCCCCTAGCGGGCCGGGTTCAGTACTTC.